Shown below are 29 T cell receptor beta chains from a single sample sequenced in a study of blood T cell repertoires in COVID-19. Some clones are missing from TCRdb's copy, which holds only in-frame ones; the method was immunoSEQ multiplex PCR. The table shows 300,000 to 350,000 clones, with 90% occurring only once. Sequencing was carried out using peripheral blood. The receptors were gathered from a woman in her forties with COVID-19, enrolled during active disease.

The chain links TRBV9 to TRBJ2-3, with 11 bases matching TRBD2. The ends lost 0 bases at V and 2 bases at J; junction bases unmatched: 5. The germline V gene has CDR1 SGDLS and CDR2 YYNGEE. CDR3 length: 17 amino acids. CDR3 sequence: CASSVAPSGRTTDTQYF. The CDR3 region has the DNA TGTGCCAGCAGCGTAGCCCCTAGCGGGAGGACCACAGATACGCAGTATTTT.

The rearrangement uses TRBV5-1 and TRBJ2-7; a weak D match, TRBD2 (6 bases). Germline CDR1 reads SGHRS; CDR2 reads YFSETQ. The CDR3 has 15 amino acids. Between the trimmed V and J ends, which lost 4 bases and 3 bases, there was a span of 17 bases. CDR3 bases: TGCGCCAGCAGCCCCTCGGAGGGTAGGAGCTACGAGCAGTACTTC. It translates to CASSPSEGRSYEQYF.

This clone showed up just a few times. The chain employs TRBV6-5 and TRBJ1-5; TRBD1 matches at 8 bases. The V and J ends lost 5 bases and 9 bases, in that order; junction bases with no gene match: 12. The CDR3 covers 15 residues. The germline gives CDR1 MNHEY, CDR2 SVGAGI. The DNA of the CDR3 is TGTGCCAGCAGTCGCAGGTCAGGGGGCCTAGCGCCCCAGCATTTT. This translates into CASSRRSGGLAPQHF.

This chain connects TRBV30 to TRBJ2-7; possibly TRBD1 for D (5 bases). Germline loops: CDR1 GTSNPN, CDR2 SVGIG (reference sequence). Trimming removed 8 bases at V and 2 bases at J, with 13 bases between. The CDR3 contains 12 residues. The CDR3 here is CARSDTAYEQYF. CDR3 DNA: TGTGCCCGGTCGGACACCGCCTACGAGCAGTACTTC.

The J gene is TRBJ1-6, the V gene TRBV7-8, with D uncertain. V lost 7 bases, J lost 4 bases, and 17 bases lay in between. The germline CDR1 and CDR2 sequences are SGHVS and FQNEAQ. This CDR3 comprises 16 residues. CDR3 loop: CASKVRSASYNSPLHF. CDR3 DNA: TGTGCCAGCAAAGTACGATCAGCTAGTTATAATTCACCCCTCCACTTT.

J is TRBJ2-3 and V is TRBV7-8; 10 nucleotides match TRBD1. The CDR3 contains 16 residues. In germline, CDR1 is SGHVS, CDR2 FQNEAQ. With 2 bases clipped from V and 2 bases from J, the junction kept 4 bases outside the gene matches. The CDR3 sequence is CASSLFGTGATDTQYF. The CDR3 bases are TGTGCCAGCAGCTTATTCGGGACAGGGGCCACAGATACGCAGTATTTT. Drawing the rest from reference TRBV7-8 and TRBJ2-3, the complete variable domain is GAGVSQSPRYKVAKRGQDVALRCDPISGHVSLFWYQQALGQGPEFLTYFQNEAQLDKSGLPSDRFFAERPEGSVSTLKIQRTQQEDSAVYLCASSLFGTGATDTQYFGPGTRLTVL.

This rearrangement joins TRBV15 to TRBJ2-1; the D gene is possibly TRBD1 (5 bases). Per the germline V gene, CDR1 is LNHNV and CDR2 is YYDKDF (reference sequence). CDR3 length: 15 amino acids. The V and J ends lost 1 base and 7 bases respectively, with 14 bases between them. The CDR3 nucleotides read TGTGCCACCAGCAGAGGCGGCCAGGGTGGAAATGAGCAGTTCTTC. Its translation: CATSRGGQGGNEQFF.

This clone has a handful of counts. The gene calls are TRBV7-2 and TRBJ2-7; D might be TRBD1 (6 bases). This CDR3 region has 15 residues. Germline CDR1 and CDR2: SGHTA and FQGNSA. Trimming left V 6 bases short and J 1 base short, with 16 bases between. The CDR3 region has the DNA TGTGCCAGCAGTATATCCGGGACAACATCCTACGAGCAGTACTTC. Protein sequence: CASSISGTTSYEQYF. Full variable domain (remainder filled in from reference TRBV7-2 and TRBJ2-7): GAGVSQSPSNKVTEKGKDVELRCDPISGHTALYWYRQSLGQGLEFLIYFQGNSAPDKSGLPSDRFSAERTGGSVSTLTIQRTQQEDSAVYLCASSISGTTSYEQYFGPGTRLTVT.

The chain uses TRBV4-2 and TRBJ2-5; a weak D match, TRBD2 (6 bases). This CDR3 has 14 residues. Germline V gene sequence: CDR1 LGHNA, CDR2 YNFKEQ. The V end lost 0 bases, the J end lost 5 bases, and 10 bases lay between the germline ends. This CDR3 reads CASSQDVGRETQYF. CDR3 bases: TGTGCCAGCAGCCAAGATGTAGGGAGGGAGACCCAGTACTTC.

This chain connects TRBV19 to TRBJ2-7; the match to TRBD1 covers 7 bases. The CDR3 is 14 residues long. J was trimmed by 3 bases and V by 5 bases; bases with no gene match: 7. Germline V gives CDR1 LNHDA, CDR2 SQIVND (reference sequence). CDR3 nucleotides: TGTGCCAGTAGTTCGACAGGGATAAACTACGAGCAGTACTTC. Its translation: CASSSTGINYEQYF.

V is TRBV6-5 and J is TRBJ2-1; 9 positions agree with TRBD2. J lost 2 bases, V lost 6 bases, and 5 bases had no gene match. Per the germline V gene, CDR1 is MNHEY and CDR2 is SVGAGI. This CDR3 region has 15 residues. CDR3: CASRRVAGAYNEQFF. CDR3 DNA sequence: TGTGCCAGCAGACGGGTAGCGGGGGCCTACAATGAGCAGTTCTTC.

This chain joins TRBV4-1 and TRBJ1-1, with TRBD1 as a possible D gene (5 bases). Germline V CDR1 and CDR2: MGHRA, YSYEKL. Trimming cost V 5 bases and J 1 base, with 11 bases left between them. The CDR3 runs 14 residues. CDR3 region: CASSTNGQNTEAFF. Written as DNA, the CDR3 is TGCGCCAGCAGCACGAACGGACAGAACACTGAAGCTTTCTTT.

The V gene is TRBV11-3, the J gene TRBJ2-3; 9 bases agree with TRBD2. Germline CDR1 and CDR2: SGHNT and YENEEA. Trimming removed 5 bases from V and 6 bases from J; junction bases left unmatched: 12. This CDR3 is built from 16 residues. For the CDR3, the DNA is TGTGCCAGCAGCCCGGGAGCTAGCGGGGACTCTGATACGCAGTATTTT. Residues: CASSPGASGDSDTQYF.

The V gene is TRBV9, the J gene TRBJ2-1; 11 nucleotides line up with TRBD2. CDR1 SGDLS and CDR2 YYNGEE come from the germline V gene. There are 14 residues in the CDR3. The V and J ends lost 2 bases and 7 bases, in that order; junction bases with no gene match: 2. CDR3 sequence (DNA): TGTGCCAGCAGCGTTAGCGGGGGGGTAAATGAGCAGTTCTTC. Protein sequence: CASSVSGGVNEQFF.

This chain joins TRBV29-1 and TRBJ1-1; D may be TRBD1 (5 bases). CDR1 is SQVTM and CDR2 is ANQGSEA in the germline V gene. V was pared by 6 bases and J by 2 bases, with 13 bases between. The CDR3 covers 13 residues. The CDR3 protein is CSVSGNVNTEAFF. The CDR3 DNA follows: TGCAGCGTCTCAGGGAATGTAAACACTGAAGCTTTCTTT.

V gene TRBV7-2 combines with J gene TRBJ1-1; the match to TRBD1 covers 9 bases. The CDR3 has 13 residues. V lost 5 bases and J lost 4; bases outside the gene matches: 2. Germline V gene sequence: CDR1 SGHTA, CDR2 FQGNSA. CDR3 protein: CASSRDRVTEAFF. The CDR3 region has the DNA TGTGCCAGCAGCCGGGACAGGGTCACTGAAGCTTTCTTT.

This sequence joins TRBV5-4 and TRBJ1-1; D is possibly TRBD1 (6 bases). Trimming stripped 1 base from V and 3 bases from J, with 19 bases between. CDR3 length equals 17 residues. Germline loops: CDR1 SGHNT, CDR2 YYREEE (reference sequence). The CDR3 loop reads CASSLPTWIPGDTEAFF. CDR3 coding DNA: TGTGCCAGCAGCTTGCCCACATGGATACCAGGGGACACTGAAGCTTTCTTT.

The chain joins TRBV6-5 to TRBJ2-3, with D possibly TRBD1 on 5 matching bases. The V end was cut by 6 bases, the J end by 8 bases, with 9 bases between. The CDR3 extends over 11 amino acids. Germline-derived CDR1 and CDR2 are MNHEY and SVGAGI. This chain's CDR3 is CASRGVFTQYF. The CDR3 nucleotides read TGTGCCAGCAGAGGGGTCTTTACGCAGTATTTT.

The chain is built from TRBV27 and TRBJ2-7, with 7 bases identical to TRBD1. V lost 5 bases and J lost 2; bases outside the gene matches: 3. CDR3 size: 13 residues. The V gene's germline CDR1 is MNHEY and CDR2 SMNVEV (reference sequence). CDR3 sequence (DNA): TGTGCCAGCAGTAACAGGGGACCCTACGAGCAGTACTTC. This gives the protein CASSNRGPYEQYF.

This clone was counted a single time. This chain joins TRBV3-1 (or the pseudogene TRBV3-2) and TRBJ1-2, with no clear D. The CDR3 covers 15 residues. Germline V gene sequence: CDR1 LGHDT, CDR2 YNNKEL (reference sequence). The V end was cut by 4 bases, the J end by 5 bases, with 17 bases between. The CDR3 here is CASSLPGLERYGYTF. DNA for the CDR3: TGTGCCAGCAGCCTACCAGGCCTCGAGCGGTATGGCTACACCTTC.

Only one count was recorded for this clone. The chain joins TRBV3-1 (or the pseudogene TRBV3-2) to TRBJ2-6, with TRBD1 as a possible D gene (5 bases). From germline, CDR1 is LGHDT and CDR2 YNNKEL (reference sequence). The ends were cut back, 3 bases at V and 0 bases at J, with 9 bases in the middle. There are 16 residues in the CDR3. CDR3 amino acids: CASSHRQFSGANVLTF. The DNA of the CDR3 is TGTGCCAGCAGCCATCGACAGTTCTCTGGGGCCAACGTCCTGACTTTC.

CDR3 protein: CASSPTSGSLSGELFF. The CDR3 nucleotides are TGTGCCAGCAGCCCGACTAGCGGGAGCTTATCCGGGGAGCTGTTTTTT. This sequence joins TRBV7-3 and TRBJ2-2; 12 bases line up with TRBD2. This CDR3 comprises 16 residues. Germline lookup yields CDR1 SGHTA and CDR2 FQGTGA. The ends lost 5 bases at V and 6 bases at J; junction bases unmatched: 7.

In regard to this clone: Other DNA variants within this sample encode the same CDR3. The rearrangement links TRBV4-3 to TRBJ1-5; 7 nucleotides align to TRBD1. Per germline, CDR1 LGHNA and CDR2 YSLEER. The V gene end was trimmed by 0 bases and the J gene end by 2 bases; junction bases not matched to a gene: 1. The length of the CDR3 is 15 residues. The CDR3 protein is CASSQETGRNQPQHF. The CDR3 DNA follows: TGCGCCAGCAGCCAAGAGACAGGGCGCAATCAGCCCCAGCATTTT.

V and J are TRBV4-1 and TRBJ1-1; D remains unclear. Germline V gene data show CDR1 as MGHRA and CDR2 as YSYEKL. The CDR3 is 15 residues long. Trimming stripped 0 bases from V and 0 bases from J, with 8 bases between. The CDR3 DNA is TGCGCCAGCAGCCAAGAATCGGGGTTGAACACTGAAGCTTTCTTT. Amino acids: CASSQESGLNTEAFF.

The genes are TRBV29-1 and TRBJ2-1, with TRBD2 matching 7 bases. This CDR3 comprises 17 residues. Trimming at V came to 3 bases and at J to 4 bases, leaving 15 bases not matched to a gene. Per the germline V gene, CDR1 is SQVTM and CDR2 is ANQGSEA. The DNA for the CDR3 is TGCAGCGTTGAGGGCAGGGAGGGGTTTGGGGTTTACAATGAGCAGTTCTTC. Protein sequence: CSVEGREGFGVYNEQFF.

The chain has TRBV10-3 and TRBJ2-7; 7 positions match TRBD1. Germline trimming cut 5 bases from V and 2 bases from J; bases unmatched to any gene: 9. CDR3 size: 15 residues. Germline V gene data show CDR1 as ENHRY and CDR2 as SYGVKD. CDR3 in amino acids: CAISQDRTRAYEQYF. For the CDR3, the DNA is TGTGCCATCAGTCAGGACAGGACGAGGGCCTACGAGCAGTACTTC.

The J gene is TRBJ2-1, the V gene TRBV7-8; TRBD1 matches at 12 bases. The CDR3 consists of 15 residues. CDR1 and CDR2 (germline): SGHVS, FQNEAQ. Unmatched junction bases numbered 8, after V lost 5 bases and J lost 9 bases. The CDR3 DNA is TGTGCCAGCAGCCCTAGCCGGGACAGGGGGCTTGAGCAGTTCTTC. This gives the protein CASSPSRDRGLEQFF.

The chain employs TRBV7-6 and TRBJ2-7, with no clear D. Germline V gene data show CDR1 as SGHVS and CDR2 as FNYEAQ. The CDR3 is 12 residues long. Trimming stripped 5 bases from V and 5 bases from J, with 10 bases between. This CDR3 reads CASSLGENEQYF. CDR3 DNA: TGTGCCAGCAGCCTCGGAGAAAACGAGCAGTACTTC. Filled out from reference TRBV7-6 and TRBJ2-7, the complete variable domain reads GAGVSQSPRYKVTKRGQDVALRCDPISGHVSLYWYRQALGQGPEFLTYFNYEAQQDKSGLPNDRFSAERPEGSISTLTIQRTEQRDSAMYRCASSLGENEQYFGPGTRLTVT.

Only a few counts were recorded for this clone. The chain employs TRBV6-2 or TRBV6-3 and TRBJ2-1; D is possibly TRBD2 (6 bases). V was clipped by 5 bases and J by 4 bases, with 12 bases between them. CDR3 size: 14 residues. CDR1 MNHEY and CDR2 SVGEGT come from the germline V gene. CDR3 sequence reads: CASSPWGDYNEQFF. The CDR3 nucleotides read TGTGCCAGCAGTCCCTGGGGGGATTACAATGAGCAGTTCTTC.